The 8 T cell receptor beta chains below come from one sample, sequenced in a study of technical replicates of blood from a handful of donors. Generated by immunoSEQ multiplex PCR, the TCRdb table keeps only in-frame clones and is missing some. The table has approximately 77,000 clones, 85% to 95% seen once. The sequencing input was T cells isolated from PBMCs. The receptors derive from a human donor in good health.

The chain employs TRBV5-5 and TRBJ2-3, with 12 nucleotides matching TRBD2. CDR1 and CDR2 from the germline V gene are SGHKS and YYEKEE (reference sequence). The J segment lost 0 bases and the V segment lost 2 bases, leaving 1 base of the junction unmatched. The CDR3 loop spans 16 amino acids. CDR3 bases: TGTGCCAGCAGCTTAGGGACTAGCGGGAGCACAGATACGCAGTATTTT. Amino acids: CASSLGTSGSTDTQYF.

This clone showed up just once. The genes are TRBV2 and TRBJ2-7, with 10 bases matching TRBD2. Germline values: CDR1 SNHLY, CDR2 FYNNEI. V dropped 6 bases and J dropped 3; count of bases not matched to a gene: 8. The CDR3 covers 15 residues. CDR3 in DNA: TGTGCCAGCAGGGTACTAGCGGGATCAATCTACGAGCAGTACTTC. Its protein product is CASRVLAGSIYEQYF.

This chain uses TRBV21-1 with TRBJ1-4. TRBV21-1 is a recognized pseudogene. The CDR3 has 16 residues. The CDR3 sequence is CASSKESRLWDEKLFF. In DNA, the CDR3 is TGTGCCAGCAGCAAAGAGTCTCGACTATGGGATGAAAAACTGTTTTTT.

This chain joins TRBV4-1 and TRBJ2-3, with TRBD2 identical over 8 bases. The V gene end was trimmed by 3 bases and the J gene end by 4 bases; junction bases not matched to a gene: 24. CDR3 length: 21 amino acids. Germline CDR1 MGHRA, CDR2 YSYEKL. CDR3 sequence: CASSQTIRPGTSLTHSDTQYF. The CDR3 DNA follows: TGCGCCAGCAGCCAGACCATTCGTCCCGGGACTAGTTTGACGCACTCAGATACGCAGTATTTT.

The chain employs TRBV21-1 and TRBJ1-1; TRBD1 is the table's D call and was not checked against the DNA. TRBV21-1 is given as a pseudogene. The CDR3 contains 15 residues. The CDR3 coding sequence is TGTGCCAGCAGCAAAGTATGGGGGCTGGACACTGAAGCTTTCTTT. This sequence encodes CASSKVWGLDTEAFF.

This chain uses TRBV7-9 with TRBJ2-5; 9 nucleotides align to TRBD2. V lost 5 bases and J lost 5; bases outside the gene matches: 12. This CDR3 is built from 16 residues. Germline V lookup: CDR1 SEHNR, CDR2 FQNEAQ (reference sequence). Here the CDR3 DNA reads TGTGCCAGCAGCGGTACCTTTAGCGGGAGCGGGGAGACCCAGTACTTC. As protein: CASSGTFSGSGETQYF.

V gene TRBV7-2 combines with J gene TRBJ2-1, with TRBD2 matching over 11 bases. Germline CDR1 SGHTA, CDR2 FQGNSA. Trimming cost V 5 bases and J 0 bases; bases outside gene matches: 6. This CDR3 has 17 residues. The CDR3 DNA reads TGTGCCAGCAGCGGAGGGGGGACTAGCGGCTCCTACAATGAGCAGTTCTTC. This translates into CASSGGGTSGSYNEQFF.

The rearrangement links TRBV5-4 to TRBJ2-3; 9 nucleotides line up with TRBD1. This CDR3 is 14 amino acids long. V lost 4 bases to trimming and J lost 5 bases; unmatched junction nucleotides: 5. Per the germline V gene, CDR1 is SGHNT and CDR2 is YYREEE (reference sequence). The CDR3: CASSGTGTRDTQYF. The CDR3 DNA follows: TGTGCCAGCAGCGGGACAGGGACAAGAGATACGCAGTATTTT.